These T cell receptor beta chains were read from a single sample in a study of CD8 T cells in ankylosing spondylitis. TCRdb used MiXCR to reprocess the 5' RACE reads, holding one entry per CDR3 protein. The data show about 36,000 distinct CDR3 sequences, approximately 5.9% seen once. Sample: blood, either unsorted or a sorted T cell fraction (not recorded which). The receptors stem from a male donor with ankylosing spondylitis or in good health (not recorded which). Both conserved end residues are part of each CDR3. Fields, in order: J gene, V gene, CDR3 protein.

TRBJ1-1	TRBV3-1	CASSQEGTEAFF
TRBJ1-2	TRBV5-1	CASSKVGGAYGYTF
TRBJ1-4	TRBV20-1	CSARETGSDEKLFF
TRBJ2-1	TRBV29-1	CSAVDRPYNEQFF
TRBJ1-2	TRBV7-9	CASSPDGDYGYTF
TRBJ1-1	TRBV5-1	CASSSGQGAGIGTEAFF
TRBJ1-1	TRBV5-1	CASSGTWGRDPEAFF
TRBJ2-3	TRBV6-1	CASSRTVSSTDTQYF
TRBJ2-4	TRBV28	CASSSLTGGLGIQYF
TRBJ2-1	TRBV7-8	CASSLASGQGAYEQFF
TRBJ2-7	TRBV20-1	CSAPGRWGLNSYEQYF
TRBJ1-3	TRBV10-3	CAISESTGRRISGNTIYF
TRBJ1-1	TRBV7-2	CASSADSNTEAFF
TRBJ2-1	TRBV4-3	CATLIKESGVF
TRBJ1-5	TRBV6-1	CASSVIWDQPQHF
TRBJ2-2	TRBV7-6	CASSLMATTGELFF
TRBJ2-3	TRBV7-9	CASSLAGTQDTQYF
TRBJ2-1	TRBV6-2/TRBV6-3	CASTRRHGGEQFF
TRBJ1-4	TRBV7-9	CASSPWKTGGDEKLFF
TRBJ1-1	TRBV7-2	CASSTTGRTEAFF
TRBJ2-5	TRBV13	CASSLGLPQETQYF
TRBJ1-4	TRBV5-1	CASSVSGTWNEKLFF
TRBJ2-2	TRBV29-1	CSADGNTGELFF
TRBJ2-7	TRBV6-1	CASSLDAGTVQYF
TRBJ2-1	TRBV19	CASSPGLAGKDEQFF
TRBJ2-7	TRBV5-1	CASSEGQGPYEQYF
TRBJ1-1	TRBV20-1	CSGVADTSNTEAFF
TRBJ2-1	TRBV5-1	CASSSDIGSNNEQFF
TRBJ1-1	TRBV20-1	CSARGHLNTEAFF
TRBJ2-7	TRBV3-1	CASARQGRVGEQYF
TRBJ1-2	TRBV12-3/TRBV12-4	CTSSSHRGLWVPGYTF
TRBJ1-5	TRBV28	CASIRRGFQPQHF
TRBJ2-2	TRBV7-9	CASSLNPDSTPGELFF
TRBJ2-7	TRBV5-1	CASSLSGYEQYF
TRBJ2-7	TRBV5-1	CASSSEGDEQYF